A selection of T cell receptor beta chains follows, all from one sample in a study of CD8+CD57+ T cells in acquired aplastic anemia. TCRdb recomputed calls from the reads with MiXCR, one row per CDR3 protein. The table shows approximately 300,000 distinct CDR3 sequences, with 45% to 65% occurring only once. The source material was sorted CD4+, CD8+, or CD8+CD57+ T cells (not recorded which) from PBMCs. These receptor sequences come from a human donor with aplastic anemia. The CDR3 runs from the conserved cysteine through the conserved F or W. D genes are given only for firm matches. Rows may omit the clone size; those that give it use once, few, many or a size class.

v_gene,j_gene,d_gene,abundance,CDR3aa,CDR3nt
TRBV12-3/TRBV12-4,TRBJ2-1,TRBD1,many,CASSRRQGANF,TGTGCCAGCAGCCGTAGACAGGGGGCAAACTTC
TRBV2,TRBJ2-1,TRBD2,many,CASSEGLAGGVLFF,TGTGCCAGCAGTGAGGGGTTAGCGGGAGGGGTTCTGTTCTTC
TRBV6-6,TRBJ1-1,NA,NA,CASWGSGTEAFF,TGTGCCAGCTGGGGCTCAGGCACTGAAGCTTTCTTT
TRBV24-1,TRBJ2-2,NA,NA,CATSVGELFF,TGTGCCACCAGTGTAGGGGAGCTGTTTTTT
TRBV18,TRBJ1-1,TRBD1,few,CASSLDRGQGAFF,TGTGCCAGCTCACTCGACAGGGGGCAAGGAGCTTTCTTT
TRBV29-1,TRBJ2-2,NA,NA,CSALGEGRTGELFF,TGCAGCGCCCTCGGCGAAGGGAGGACCGGGGAGCTGTTTTTT
TRBV20-1,TRBJ1-2,TRBD1,NA,CSARTGLGYTF,TGCAGTGCGAGGACAGGGTTGGGCTACACCTTC
TRBV24-1,TRBJ2-1,TRBD2,NA,CAISGTSGSNEQFF,TGTGCCATCTCCGGGACTAGCGGGAGCAATGAGCAGTTCTTC
TRBV7-8,TRBJ2-7,TRBD1,many,CASSREAVTGRYEQYF,TGTGCCAGCAGCCGGGAAGCGGTGACAGGGCGCTACGAGCAGTACTTC
TRBV19,TRBJ2-2,TRBD2,many,CASSISLTGTSGGQYTGELFF,TGTGCCAGTAGTATTTCCCTAACCGGGACTAGCGGGGGACAATACACCGGGGAGCTGTTTTTT
TRBV6-6,TRBJ2-7,NA,once,CASSYSVQGSALGQYF,TGTGCCAGCAGTTACTCTGTCCAGGGGAGCGCGCTCGGGCAGTACTTC
TRBV6-5,TRBJ1-1,NA,many,CASSPLQGPLSAFF,TGTGCCAGCAGTCCGCTCCAGGGGCCCCTGTCTGCTTTCTTT
TRBV7-7,TRBJ2-7,TRBD1,once,CASSLAPRGYEQYF,TGTGCCAGCAGCTTAGCACCCAGGGGGTACGAGCAGTACTTC
TRBV7-2,TRBJ1-1,NA,NA,CASSNPDTNTEAFF,TGTGCCAGCAGCAATCCGGACACAAACACTGAAGCTTTCTTT
TRBV6-4,TRBJ1-1,NA,NA,CASSDSPGSYTEAFF,TGTGCCAGCAGTGACTCGCCGGGGAGTTACACTGAAGCTTTCTTT
TRBV2,TRBJ2-3,NA,NA,CATRGRASPSTDTQYF,TGTGCCACCCGGGGCAGGGCAAGCCCTAGCACAGATACGCAGTATTTT
TRBV5-1,TRBJ2-3,TRBD2,once,CASSPQGRGRARTDTQYF,TGCGCCAGCAGTCCCCAAGGGCGCGGGAGGGCCCGGACAGATACGCAGTATTTT
TRBV7-8,TRBJ1-3,TRBD1,NA,CASSPRTGSSGNTIYF,TGTGCCAGCAGCCCGCGGACAGGATCCTCTGGAAACACCATATATTTT
TRBV15,TRBJ1-6,NA,few,CATSRGGPSPPYDNSPLHF,TGTGCCACCAGCAGAGGAGGGCCCTCACCCCCCTACGATAATTCACCCCTCCACTTT
TRBV29-1,TRBJ1-1,NA,few,CSVEAHQNTEAFF,TGCAGCGTTGAAGCACACCAAAACACTGAAGCTTTCTTT
TRBV10-3,TRBJ2-7,TRBD2,NA,CAAAGTSPYEQYF,TGTGCCGCCGCCGGGACTAGCCCTTACGAGCAGTACTTC
TRBV2,TRBJ1-6,NA,NA,CASSEYPDYNSPLHF,TGTGCCAGCAGTGAATATCCGGATTATAATTCACCCCTCCACTTT
TRBV20-1,TRBJ1-1,TRBD1,once,CSGAGRGLTFF,TGCAGTGGGGCGGGGAGGGGGCTGACTTTCTTT